The rows below give T cell receptor beta chains drawn from one sample of a study of cytomegalovirus exposure and HLA in healthy donors. Repertoires were generated with immunoSEQ multiplex PCR, while TCRdb's copy carries only in-frame clones and drops some. The top ten hold 3.5% to 5% of the sample, which has 130,000 to 150,000 clones, about three quarters seen once. Sequencing input: PBMCs. These receptors came from a young man in good health and CMV-seronegative. CDR3s include the opening cysteine and the closing phenylalanine or tryptophan. The D gene is left open where the match is weak.

V gene: TRBV5-6; J gene: TRBJ2-2; D gene: TRBD2; CDR3 DNA: TGTGCCAGCAGCCTGGCCGGGCTAGCGGGGCTGTTGAACACCGGGGAGCTGTTTTTT; CDR3 protein: CASSLAGLAGLLNTGELFF
V gene: TRBV30; J gene: TRBJ2-3; D gene: .; CDR3 DNA: TGTGCCTGGAGTGCGGCAGGGTTTGCGCAGTATTTT; CDR3 protein: CAWSAAGFAQYF
V gene: TRBV30; J gene: TRBJ2-5; D gene: TRBD2; CDR3 DNA: TGTGCCTGGAGTCCCCATCGACTAGCGGGAAGGTTCGAGACCCAGTACTTC; CDR3 protein: CAWSPHRLAGRFETQYF
V gene: TRBV5-1; J gene: TRBJ2-7; D gene: .; CDR3 DNA: TGCGCCAGCAGCTTGGAGACGGGCTCCTACGAGCAGTACTTC; CDR3 protein: CASSLETGSYEQYF
V gene: TRBV28; J gene: TRBJ1-1; D gene: .; CDR3 DNA: TGTGCCAGCAGGCGGGGGAGGGATCCTGAAGCTTTCTTT; CDR3 protein: CASRRGRDPEAFF
V gene: TRBV7-3; J gene: TRBJ1-2; D gene: TRBD1; CDR3 DNA: TGTGCCAGCAGCCCCAGCCCGGGACAGGGCGTTGGCTACACCTTC; CDR3 protein: CASSPSPGQGVGYTF
V gene: TRBV6-1; J gene: TRBJ1-1; D gene: .; CDR3 DNA: TGTGCCAGCAGTGAAACCAGAAACACTGAAGCTTTCTTT; CDR3 protein: CASSETRNTEAFF
V gene: TRBV7-9; J gene: TRBJ1-6; D gene: .; CDR3 DNA: TGTGCCAGCAGCTGGGGGGACGGAAATTCACCCCTCCACTTT; CDR3 protein: CASSWGDGNSPLHF
V gene: TRBV11-3; J gene: TRBJ1-4; D gene: .; CDR3 DNA: TGTGCCAGCGTCGGCAAGACGACTAGTGAAAAACTGTTTTTT; CDR3 protein: CASVGKTTSEKLFF
V gene: TRBV6-1; J gene: TRBJ1-5; D gene: TRBD1; CDR3 DNA: TGTGCCAGCAGTGGGACAGGTCAAGGAGATCAGCCCCAGCATTTT; CDR3 protein: CASSGTGQGDQPQHF
V gene: TRBV27; J gene: TRBJ2-7; D gene: TRBD2; CDR3 DNA: TGTGCCAGCAGTTTAGCTAGCGGGAGAAGTACTTACGAGCAGTACTTC; CDR3 protein: CASSLASGRSTYEQYF
V gene: TRBV2; J gene: TRBJ1-1; D gene: .; CDR3 DNA: TGTGCCAGCAGCCAGGTAGGCAGTGACACTGAAGCTTTCTTT; CDR3 protein: CASSQVGSDTEAFF
V gene: TRBV19; J gene: TRBJ2-1; D gene: TRBD2; CDR3 DNA: TGTGCCAGTAGTATCGGTGGCGGGAGGGCCGTTGAGCAGTTCTTC; CDR3 protein: CASSIGGGRAVEQFF
V gene: TRBV5-1; J gene: TRBJ1-1; D gene: .; CDR3 DNA: TGCGCCAGCAGCGGAGGGACCCGGAAAGCTTTCTTT; CDR3 protein: CASSGGTRKAFF
V gene: TRBV5-6; J gene: TRBJ2-7; D gene: .; CDR3 DNA: TGTGCCAGCAGCTTCAGAGTGGGAGTCAACGTCCACGAGCAGTACTTC; CDR3 protein: CASSFRVGVNVHEQYF